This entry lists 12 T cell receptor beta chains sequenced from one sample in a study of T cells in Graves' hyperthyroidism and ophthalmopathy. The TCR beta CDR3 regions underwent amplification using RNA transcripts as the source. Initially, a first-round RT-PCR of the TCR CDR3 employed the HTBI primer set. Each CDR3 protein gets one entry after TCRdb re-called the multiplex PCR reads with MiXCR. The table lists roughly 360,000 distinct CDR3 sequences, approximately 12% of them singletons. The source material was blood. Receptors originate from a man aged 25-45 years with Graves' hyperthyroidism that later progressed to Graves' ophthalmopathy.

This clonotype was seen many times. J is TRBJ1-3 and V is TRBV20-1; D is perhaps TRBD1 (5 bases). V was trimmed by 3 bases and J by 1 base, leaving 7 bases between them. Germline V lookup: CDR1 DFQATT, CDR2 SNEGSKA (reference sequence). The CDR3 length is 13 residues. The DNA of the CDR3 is TGCAGTGCTAGGGGGGGTTCTGGAAACACCATATATTTT. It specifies CSARGGSGNTIYF.

DNA of the CDR3: TGCAGTGCTAGGTCTGACAGGGTTGGTGAAGCTTTCTTT. Translation: CSARSDRVGEAFF. This chain joins TRBV20-1 and TRBJ1-1; 7 nucleotides match TRBD1. The CDR3 totals 13 residues. CDR1 is DFQATT and CDR2 is SNEGSKA in the germline V gene (reference sequence). J lost 7 bases, V lost 3 bases, and 8 bases had no gene match.

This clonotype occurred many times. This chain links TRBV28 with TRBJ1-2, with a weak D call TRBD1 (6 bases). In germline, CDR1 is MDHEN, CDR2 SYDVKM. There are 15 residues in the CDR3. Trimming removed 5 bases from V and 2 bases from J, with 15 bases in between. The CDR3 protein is CASSEGGVWNYGYTF. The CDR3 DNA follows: TGTGCCAGCAGTGAAGGGGGAGTTTGGAACTATGGCTACACCTTC.

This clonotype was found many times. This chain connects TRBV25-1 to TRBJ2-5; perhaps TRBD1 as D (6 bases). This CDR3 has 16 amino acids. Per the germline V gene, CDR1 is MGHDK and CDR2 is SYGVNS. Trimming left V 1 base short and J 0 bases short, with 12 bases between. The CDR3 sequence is CASSEFRGPYQETQYF. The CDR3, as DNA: TGTGCCAGCAGTGAATTCAGGGGTCCTTACCAAGAGACCCAGTACTTC.

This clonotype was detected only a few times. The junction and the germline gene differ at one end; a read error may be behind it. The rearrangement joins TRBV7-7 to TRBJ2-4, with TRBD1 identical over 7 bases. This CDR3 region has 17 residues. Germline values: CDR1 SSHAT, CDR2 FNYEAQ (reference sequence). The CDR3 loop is CASSSRDSDLAKNIQYF. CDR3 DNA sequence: TGTGCTAGCAGCTCTCGGGACAGCGACCTAGCCAAAAACATTCAGTACTTC.

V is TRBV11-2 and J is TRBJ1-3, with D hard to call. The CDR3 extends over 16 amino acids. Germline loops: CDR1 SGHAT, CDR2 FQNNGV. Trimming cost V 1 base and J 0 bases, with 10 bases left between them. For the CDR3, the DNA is TGTGCCAGCAGCTTAGGAAACCGTACCTCTGGAAACACCATATATTTT. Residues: CASSLGNRTSGNTIYF.

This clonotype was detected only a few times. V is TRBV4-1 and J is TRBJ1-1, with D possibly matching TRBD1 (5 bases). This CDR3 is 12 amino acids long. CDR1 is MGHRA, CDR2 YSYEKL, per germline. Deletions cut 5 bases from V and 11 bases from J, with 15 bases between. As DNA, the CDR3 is TGCGCCAGCAGCACCGACAGCCGGAGGGCTTTCTTT. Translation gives CASSTDSRRAFF.

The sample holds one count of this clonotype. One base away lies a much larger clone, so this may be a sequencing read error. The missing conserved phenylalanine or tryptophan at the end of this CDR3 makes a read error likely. The CDR3 region is CASSELGFDLSSYNSPLHS. CDR3 sequence (DNA): TGTGCCAGCAGTGAATTAGGCTTCGACCTAAGCTCCTATAATTCACCCCTCCACTCT. This chain uses TRBV25-1 with TRBJ1-6, with D uncertain. The CDR3 is 19 residues long. Germline CDR1 is MGHDK and CDR2 is SYGVNS. V was trimmed by 1 base and J by 0 bases, leaving 16 bases between them.

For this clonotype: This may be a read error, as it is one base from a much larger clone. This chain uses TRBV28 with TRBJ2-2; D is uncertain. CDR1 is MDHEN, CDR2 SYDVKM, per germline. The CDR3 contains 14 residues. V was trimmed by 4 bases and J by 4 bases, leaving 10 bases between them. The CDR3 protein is CASSWKASTGELFF. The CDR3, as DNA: TGTGCCAGCAGTTGGAAAGCGAGCACCGGGGAGCTGTTTTTT.

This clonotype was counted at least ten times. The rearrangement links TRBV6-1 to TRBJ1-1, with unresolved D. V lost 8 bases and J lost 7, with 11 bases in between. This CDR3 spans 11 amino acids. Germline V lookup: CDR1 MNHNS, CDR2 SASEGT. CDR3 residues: CASVWRLEAFF. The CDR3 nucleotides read TGTGCCAGCGTTTGGCGACTTGAAGCTTTCTTT.

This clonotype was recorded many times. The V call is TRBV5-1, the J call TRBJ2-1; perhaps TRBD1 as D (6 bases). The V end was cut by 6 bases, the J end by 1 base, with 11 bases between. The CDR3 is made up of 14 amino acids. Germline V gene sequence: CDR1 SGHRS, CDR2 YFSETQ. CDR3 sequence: CASKTQGSYNEQFF. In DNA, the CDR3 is TGCGCCAGCAAAACTCAGGGGTCCTACAATGAGCAGTTCTTC.

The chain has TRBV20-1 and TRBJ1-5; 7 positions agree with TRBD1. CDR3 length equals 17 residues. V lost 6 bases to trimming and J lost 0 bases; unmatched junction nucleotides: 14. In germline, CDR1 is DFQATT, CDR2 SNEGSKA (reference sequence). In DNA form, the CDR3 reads TGCAGTGCAGTGGTCGGGACAGCGGTTTATAGCAATCAGCCCCAGCATTTT. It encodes CSAVVGTAVYSNQPQHF.